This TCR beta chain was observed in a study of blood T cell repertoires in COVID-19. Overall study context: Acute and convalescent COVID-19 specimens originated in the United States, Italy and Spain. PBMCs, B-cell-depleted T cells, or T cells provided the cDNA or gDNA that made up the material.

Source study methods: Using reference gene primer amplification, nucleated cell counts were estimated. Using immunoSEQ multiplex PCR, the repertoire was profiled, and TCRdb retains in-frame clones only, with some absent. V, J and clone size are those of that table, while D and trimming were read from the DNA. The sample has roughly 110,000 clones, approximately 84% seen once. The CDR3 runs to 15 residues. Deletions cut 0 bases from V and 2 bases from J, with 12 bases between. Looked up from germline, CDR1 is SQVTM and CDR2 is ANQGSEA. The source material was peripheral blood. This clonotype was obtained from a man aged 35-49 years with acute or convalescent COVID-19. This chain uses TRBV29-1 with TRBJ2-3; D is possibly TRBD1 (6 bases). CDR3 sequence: CSVEDLGTNTDTQYF. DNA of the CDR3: TGCAGCGTTGAAGATCTGGGGACAAACACAGATACGCAGTATTTT.